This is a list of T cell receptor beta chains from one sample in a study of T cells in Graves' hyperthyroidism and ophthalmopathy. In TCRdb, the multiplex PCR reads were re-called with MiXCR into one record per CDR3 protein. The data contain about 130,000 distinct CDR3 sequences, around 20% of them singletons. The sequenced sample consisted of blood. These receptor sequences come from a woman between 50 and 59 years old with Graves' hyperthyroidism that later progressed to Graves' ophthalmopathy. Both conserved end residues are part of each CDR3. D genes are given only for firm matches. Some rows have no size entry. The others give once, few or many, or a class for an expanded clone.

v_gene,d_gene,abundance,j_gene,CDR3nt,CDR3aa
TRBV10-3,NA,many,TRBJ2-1,TGTGCCATCAGTGACCAGGCCCCCGGGACGGGCTACAATGAGCAGTTCTTC,CAISDQAPGTGYNEQFF
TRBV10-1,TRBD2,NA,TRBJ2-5,TGCGCCAGCAGTGAGTCGGCGGGAGCGGAGACCCAGTACTTC,CASSESAGAETQYF
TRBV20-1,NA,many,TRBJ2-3,TGCAGTGCCACGACTAGGGATACGCAGTATTTT,CSATTRDTQYF
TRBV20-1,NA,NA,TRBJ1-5,TGCAGTGCTAAGACAGATTATAGCAATCAGCCCCAGCATTTT,CSAKTDYSNQPQHF
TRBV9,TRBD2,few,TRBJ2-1,TGTGCCAGCAGCGCCGGACTAGCGGTCTACAATGAGCAGTTCTTC,CASSAGLAVYNEQFF
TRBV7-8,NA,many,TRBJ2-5,TGTGCCAGCAGCTTGCGCGGACCGGAGGGAGAGACCCAGTACTTC,CASSLRGPEGETQYF
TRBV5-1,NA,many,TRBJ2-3,TGCGCCAGCAGCTTGAAGCACACAGATACGCAGTATTTT,CASSLKHTDTQYF
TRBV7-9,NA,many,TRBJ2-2,TGTGCCAGCAGCTTACCCACAGGGTCGAACACCGGGGAGCTGTTTTTT,CASSLPTGSNTGELFF
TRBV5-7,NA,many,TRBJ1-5,TGTGCCAGCAGCTATATAGACGCGGGCAATCAGCCCCAGCATTTT,CASSYIDAGNQPQHF
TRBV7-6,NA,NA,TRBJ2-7,TGTGCCAGCAGCTTTTCGGACAGCGCGACCTACGAGCAGTACTTC,CASSFSDSATYEQYF
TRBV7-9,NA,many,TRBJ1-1,TGTGCCAGCAGCTTAGGTGGATATGAAGCTTTCTTT,CASSLGGYEAFF
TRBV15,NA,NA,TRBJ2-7,TGTGCCACCAGCGGTCAGGGACTCGGACAGGACGAGCAGTACTTC,CATSGQGLGQDEQYF
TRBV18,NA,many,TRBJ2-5,TGTGCCAGCTCACCACTTACAGAGACCCAGTACTTC,CASSPLTETQYF
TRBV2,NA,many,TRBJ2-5,TGTGCCAGCAAAGGGGGGGTGGAGACCCAGTACTTC,CASKGGVETQYF
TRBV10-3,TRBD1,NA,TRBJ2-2,TGTGCCATCAGTGGTCAGGGGGATACATCCCCGAACACCGGGGAGCTGTTTTTT,CAISGQGDTSPNTGELFF
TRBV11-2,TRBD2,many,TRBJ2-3,TGTGCCAGCAGCTTAGCGGGGCGGGAGGGCCGGTCAGATACGCAGTATTTT,CASSLAGREGRSDTQYF
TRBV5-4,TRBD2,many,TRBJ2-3,TGTGCCAGCAGCTTGAGGGGCTTAGCGGGAGACCGGAAAGATACGCAGTATTTT,CASSLRGLAGDRKDTQYF
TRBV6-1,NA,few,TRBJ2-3,TGTGCCAGCAGTGAAATTGGGGGAGGTCCCCCAGATACGCAGTATTTT,CASSEIGGGPPDTQYF
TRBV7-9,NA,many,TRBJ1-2,TGTGCCAGCACCGGACCCGAATATGGCTACACCTTC,CASTGPEYGYTF
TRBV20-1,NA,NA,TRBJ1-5,TGCAGTGCTAACCTGGCTTGGGGAAATCAGCCCCAGCATTTT,CSANLAWGNQPQHF
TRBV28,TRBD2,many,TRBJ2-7,TGTGCCAGCAGTTTACAAAAAACTAGCGGGTCTACTCTGGGGCTTTACGAGCAGTACTTC,CASSLQKTSGSTLGLYEQYF
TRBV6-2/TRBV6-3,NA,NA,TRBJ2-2,TGTGCCAGCAGTTACGCGAGAGGGGGGTCTATCACCGGGGAGCTGTTTTTT,CASSYARGGSITGELFF
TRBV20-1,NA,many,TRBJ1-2,TGCAGTGCTAGCCCACTTACGGGCTACACCTTC,CSASPLTGYTF
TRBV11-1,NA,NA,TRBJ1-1,TGTGCCAGCAGCTTTTCCGGGGGCACTGAAGCTTTCTTT,CASSFSGGTEAFF
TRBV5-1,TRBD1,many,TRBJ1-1,TGCGCCAGCAGCTCCACGGGACAGGGTTACACTGAAGCTTTCTTT,CASSSTGQGYTEAFF